The 28 T cell receptor beta chains below come from one sample, sequenced in a study of T cells in Graves' hyperthyroidism and ophthalmopathy. TCR beta CDR3 regions were amplified from RNA transcripts. RT-PCR in the first round (using the HTBI primer set) targeted the TCR CDR3. Each CDR3 protein gets one entry after TCRdb re-called the multiplex PCR reads with MiXCR. The sample yields fewer than 55,000 distinct CDR3 sequences, approximately 50% seen once. Source material: peripheral blood or thyroid tissue (not recorded which). Receptors were obtained from a man younger than 35 with Graves' hyperthyroidism.

This clonotype showed up many times. This chain links TRBV28 with TRBJ1-2; D possibly corresponds to TRBD1 (6 bases). The CDR3 covers 14 residues. Deletions cut 3 bases from V and 4 bases from J, with 12 bases between. Germline CDR1 and CDR2: MDHEN and SYDVKM. CDR3: CASSLSGAGYGYTF. The CDR3 nucleotides read TGTGCCAGCAGTTTGTCGGGGGCCGGCTATGGCTACACCTTC.

This clonotype appeared many times. The rearrangement uses TRBV7-2 and TRBJ2-7, with a possible D match to TRBD1 (5 bases). Trimming took 8 bases from V and 0 from J, leaving 14 bases between them. The CDR3 has 14 amino acids. Germline CDR1 is SGHTA and CDR2 is FQGNSA. The CDR3 sequence is CASQSEQDSYEQYF. As DNA, the CDR3 is TGTGCCAGCCAGAGCGAACAGGACTCCTACGAGCAGTACTTC.

There are many counts of this clonotype. The genes are TRBV7-2 and TRBJ1-2, with 7 bases matching TRBD1. V shed 4 bases, J shed 4 bases, and the junction held 15 bases outside the gene matches. The length of the CDR3 is 17 residues. CDR1 and CDR2 from the germline V gene are SGHTA and FQGNSA. CDR3 in DNA: TGTGCCAGCAGCTCCTCAGCCTCCAGGGGGTTCGGCTATGGCTACACCTTC. This translates into CASSSSASRGFGYGYTF.

This clonotype occurred once. This chain joins TRBV7-9 and TRBJ1-1; D is ambiguous. Germline CDR1 and CDR2: SEHNR and FQNEAQ (reference sequence). Trimming took 1 base from V and 7 from J, leaving 7 bases between them. CDR3 length equals 12 residues. As DNA, the CDR3 is TGTGCCAGCAGCTTAGGGGGAGATGAAGCTTTCTTT. Translation: CASSLGGDEAFF.

This chain links TRBV7-3 with TRBJ2-6; TRBD2 matches 7 bases. The CDR3 runs to 18 residues. J gave up 0 bases and V 5 bases, and 10 bases lay outside the gene matches. Germline loops: CDR1 SGHTA, CDR2 FQGTGA. The CDR3 is CASSRKWGGLSGANVLTF. Written as DNA, the CDR3 is TGTGCCAGCAGCAGAAAATGGGGAGGGCTCTCTGGGGCCAACGTCCTGACTTTC.

This chain uses TRBV10-2 with TRBJ1-2; D unclear. The CDR3 is 14 amino acids. CDR1 WSHSY and CDR2 SAAADI come from the germline V gene. V shed 0 bases and J shed 4 bases, with 9 bases lying between them. The CDR3 region is CASSESVLTYGYTF. CDR3 coding DNA: TGCGCCAGCAGTGAGTCTGTACTAACCTATGGCTACACCTTC.

J is TRBJ2-7 and V is TRBV20-1; no clear D. Germline CDR1 and CDR2: DFQATT and SNEGSKA (reference sequence). The length of the CDR3 is 10 residues. V was trimmed by 1 base and J by 3 bases, leaving 1 base between them. CDR3 sequence (DNA): TGCAGTGCTAGAGGCTACGAGCAGTACTTC. The encoded protein is CSARGYEQYF.

The chain recombines TRBV10-3 with TRBJ1-1; maybe TRBD1 (6 bases). CDR3 size: 12 residues. V lost 10 bases, J lost 1 base, and 10 bases lay in between. Germline lookup yields CDR1 ENHRY and CDR2 SYGVKD. CDR3 DNA sequence: TGTGCCACCAGGGGTGGGAACACTGAAGCTTTCTTT. Amino acid sequence: CATRGGNTEAFF.

The CDR3 DNA reads TGCAGCGTTCGAGGGGGGACAGGGGTCTACGAGCAGTACTTC. Translating it yields CSVRGGTGVYEQYF. The V gene is TRBV29-1, the J gene TRBJ2-7; 10 nucleotides align to TRBD1. From germline, CDR1 is SQVTM and CDR2 ANQGSEA. The CDR3 sequence is 14 residues long. V dropped 5 bases and J dropped 3; count of bases not matched to a gene: 7.

This chain uses TRBV15 with TRBJ2-7; 9 positions match TRBD1. The trim removed 3 bases at V and 5 bases at J, leaving 8 bases unmatched. The CDR3 extends over 15 amino acids. Germline-derived CDR1 and CDR2 are LNHNV and YYDKDF (reference sequence). CDR3 nucleotide sequence: TGTGCCACCAGCAGCTCACCGGGACAGGGCAACGAGCAGTACTTC. This encodes CATSSSPGQGNEQYF.

This chain uses TRBV10-2 with TRBJ1-2; 7 bases are shared with TRBD1. CDR1 and CDR2 (germline): WSHSY, SAAADI. J gave up 0 bases and V 6 bases, and 1 base lay outside the gene matches. This CDR3 spans 13 amino acids. Here the CDR3 DNA reads TGCGCCAGCAGGCAGGGGGCTAACTATGGCTACACCTTC. Translation gives CASRQGANYGYTF.

This clonotype was found once. The rearrangement uses TRBV12-3 or TRBV12-4 and TRBJ1-1; no firm D call. Trimming pared 5 bases from V and 0 bases from J, leaving 4 bases between. This CDR3 is built from 12 residues. The CDR3 coding sequence is TGTGCCAGCAGTCCGGTGAACACTGAAGCTTTCTTT. This encodes CASSPVNTEAFF.

V is TRBV19 and J is TRBJ1-1; D might be TRBD1 (6 bases). This CDR3 has 14 residues. V was clipped by 3 bases and J by 6 bases, with 14 bases between them. Germline loops: CDR1 LNHDA, CDR2 SQIVND (reference sequence). CDR3 nucleotide sequence: TGTGCCAGTAGTATCCAGGGGTCAATAGCTGAAGCTTTCTTT. It encodes CASSIQGSIAEAFF. Looking up the rest from reference TRBV19 and TRBJ1-1 gives the full variable domain: DGGITQSPKYLFRKEGQNVTLSCEQNLNHDAMYWYRQDPGQGLRLIYYSQIVNDFQKGDIAEGYSVSREKKESFPLTVTSAQKNPTAFYLCASSIQGSIAEAFFGQGTRLTVV.

This clonotype has a single count. The chain combines TRBV10-2 with TRBJ2-5; tentative D call: TRBD1 (6 bases). This CDR3 region has 14 residues. Germline CDR1 is WSHSY and CDR2 is SAAADI. Trimming took 7 bases from V and 5 from J, leaving 17 bases between them. In nucleotides, the CDR3 is TGCGCCAGCACGTTGACTGGACAGAGGGAGACCCAGTACTTC. Translated: CASTLTGQRETQYF.

Regarding this clonotype: Possible read error: a much larger clone is one base away. The conserved phenylalanine or tryptophan is not found at the CDR3 terminus, so this likely reflects a read error. The chain links TRBV28 to TRBJ1-2; D remains ambiguous. Deletions cut 5 bases from V and 8 bases from J, with 18 bases between. The CDR3 runs to 14 residues. The V gene's germline CDR1 is MDHEN and CDR2 SYDVKM. CDR3 amino acids: CASSLGRVESGYTL. CDR3 DNA: TGTGCCAGCAGTCTCGGTCGGGTGGAGTCCGGCTACACCCTC.

A word on this clonotype: The junction departs from germline at one end; a sequencing error may be responsible. The chain has TRBV4-1 and TRBJ2-7, with 8 bases lining up with TRBD1. The CDR3 extends over 16 amino acids. Germline V gene data show CDR1 as MGHRA and CDR2 as YSYEKL. In DNA, the CDR3 is TGTGCCAGCAGCCATGATGAGGGGCAGGGGGCGTCGGAGCAGTACTTC. Its translation: CASSHDEGQGASEQYF.

Only a few counts were recorded for this clonotype. The chain combines TRBV30 with TRBJ1-2; D is possibly TRBD1 (5 bases). CDR3 length: 13 residues. Germline-derived CDR1 and CDR2 are GTSNPN and SVGIG (reference sequence). Trimming shortened V by 3 bases and J by 8 bases, and 16 bases separated the two germline ends. In DNA form, the CDR3 reads TGTGCCTGGAGGGCCTCAGCCTGGGGGGGCTACACCTTC. Its translation is CAWRASAWGGYTF. The full variable domain, completed using reference TRBV30 and TRBJ1-2, is SQTIHQWPATLVQPVGSPLSLECTVEGTSNPNLYWYRQAAGRGLQLLFYSVGIGQISSEVPQNLSASRPQDRQFILSSKKLLLSDSGFYLCAWRASAWGGYTFGSGTRLTVV.

The chain carries TRBV10-3 and TRBJ1-2, with 7 bases matching TRBD1. This CDR3 has 13 amino acids. CDR1 is ENHRY and CDR2 is SYGVKD in the germline V gene. Trimming took 6 bases from V and 5 from J; bases not matched to a gene: 6. For the CDR3, the DNA is TGTGCCATCAGCCGGGACAGTGGATATGGCTACACCTTC. Its protein product is CAISRDSGYGYTF.

This chain joins TRBV19 and TRBJ2-5; TRBD2 is a possible D gene (6 bases). Germline loops: CDR1 LNHDA, CDR2 SQIVND (reference sequence). With 9 bases removed from V and 4 bases from J, the gap between germline ends came to 12 bases. This CDR3 comprises 12 residues. CDR3 DNA sequence: TGTGCCAGCGGGAGAGGGCGAGAGACCCAGTACTTC. Translated: CASGRGRETQYF.

This clonotype was seen once. The chain couples TRBV20-1 to TRBJ1-2; 9 bases are a match to TRBD1. Germline V gene data show CDR1 as DFQATT and CDR2 as SNEGSKA (reference sequence). The CDR3 runs 15 residues. After removal of 4 bases from V and 3 bases from J, the junction contained 9 bases not matched to a gene. The CDR3 DNA reads as TGCAGTGCTAACCCGCAACAGGGGGCGGACTATGGCTACACCTTC. Amino acid sequence: CSANPQQGADYGYTF.

A note on this clonotype: A junction end diverges from the germline sequence, so it may reflect a read error. V is TRBV10-1 and J is TRBJ1-5; no definite D call. Germline V gene lookup returns CDR1 WNHNN and CDR2 SYGVQD (reference sequence). The CDR3 sequence is 13 residues long. This CDR3 reads CASSVDGVEPQHF. Written as DNA, the CDR3 is TGTGCCAGCAGCGTAGACGGTGTGGAGCCCCAGCATTTT.

As to this clonotype: Germline is not matched at one junction end, which may reflect a read error. V gene TRBV10-3 combines with J gene TRBJ1-1, with D unresolved. The germline V gene has CDR1 ENHRY and CDR2 SYGVKD. The CDR3 is 12 residues long. Here the CDR3 reads CASSYTDTEAFF. CDR3 coding DNA: TGTGCCAGCAGTTACACCGACACAGAAGCTTTCTTT.

This chain joins TRBV20-1 and TRBJ2-7; D is perhaps TRBD1 or TRBD2 (6 bases each). The ends were cut back, 2 bases at V and 3 bases at J, with 17 bases in the middle. The CDR3 length is 15 residues. CDR1 and CDR2 from the germline V gene are DFQATT and SNEGSKA (reference sequence). The CDR3 nucleotides are TGCAGTGCTAGACGTCCGGGGGCGGGGAACTACGAGCAGTACTTC. The encoded protein is CSARRPGAGNYEQYF.

This clonotype was detected many times. This CDR3 is CASSRTGTAYEQYF. The CDR3 DNA reads as TGTGCCAGCAGTCGCACCGGGACAGCCTACGAGCAGTACTTC. J is TRBJ2-7 and V is TRBV28, with 7 bases matching TRBD1. Losses at the gene ends were 5 bases for V and 2 bases for J; bases not matched to a gene: 6. This CDR3 comprises 14 residues. CDR1 and CDR2 (germline): MDHEN, SYDVKM.

The rearrangement uses TRBV28 and TRBJ2-7; D gene ambiguous. This CDR3 comprises 12 residues. Germline V gene sequence: CDR1 MDHEN, CDR2 SYDVKM. V lost 6 bases, J lost 12 bases, and 18 bases lay in between. The CDR3 DNA is TGTGCCAGCAGGGCCACGAGCTACGGGCTGTACTTC. The encoded protein is CASRATSYGLYF.

This clonotype was seen repeatedly, ten times or more. V usage is TRBV11-2 and J usage is TRBJ1-4; D unclear. The V end lost 2 bases, the J end lost 3 bases, and 7 bases lay between the germline ends. CDR3 length: 14 amino acids. Germline assignment: CDR1 SGHAT and CDR2 FQNNGV. The CDR3 here is CASSLSRANEKLFF. Here the CDR3 DNA reads TGTGCCAGCAGCTTAAGTCGCGCTAATGAAAAACTGTTTTTT.

The genes are TRBV2 and TRBJ1-6, with TRBD1 as a possible D gene (5 bases). Trimming stripped 0 bases from V and 0 bases from J, with 9 bases between. This CDR3 is built from 17 residues. Germline-derived CDR1 and CDR2 are SNHLY and FYNNEI. CDR3 nucleotides: TGTGCCAGCAGTGAAGCGCAGGGAAGCTCCTATAATTCACCCCTCCACTTT. Translating gives CASSEAQGSSYNSPLHF.

The sample holds many counts of this clonotype. This chain uses TRBV9 with TRBJ1-1; D is perhaps TRBD1 (5 bases). The V and J ends lost 1 base and 3 bases respectively, with 10 bases between them. The CDR3 runs 14 residues. CDR1 is SGDLS, CDR2 YYNGEE, per germline. CDR3 protein: CASSVSRVDTEAFF. DNA for the CDR3: TGTGCCAGCAGCGTATCCAGGGTGGACACTGAAGCTTTCTTT.